The 26 T cell receptor beta chains reported below all come from one sample, sequenced in a study of T cell responses to AZD1222 COVID-19 vaccine. Sequenced by immunoSEQ multiplex PCR; TCRdb stores in-frame clones only, minus some. The sample lists roughly 130,000 clones, 80% to 90% seen once, with approximately 1.5% in the top ten. Sequences were derived from peripheral blood, sampled on day 0 of AZD1222 vaccination. The receptors originated from an adult in good health.

The chain carries TRBV9 and TRBJ1-1; D not certain. Germline V gene data show CDR1 as SGDLS and CDR2 as YYNGEE. This CDR3 has 14 residues. Trimming took 0 bases from V and 8 from J, leaving 14 bases between them. The CDR3 DNA reads TGTGCCAGCAGCGTAGAAGCGGCGGTCCGGGAAGCTTTCTTT. It is translated as CASSVEAAVREAFF.

The chain is built from TRBV5-1 and TRBJ1-1, with D hard to call. The V gene lost 7 bases and the J gene lost 10 bases, with 17 bases spanning the gap. The germline V gene has CDR1 SGHRS and CDR2 YFSETQ. The CDR3 has 12 amino acids. The CDR3 nucleotides read TGCGCCAGCTCTTTCCTCTCGGGAGGAGCTTTCTTT. Translated: CASSFLSGGAFF. Variable domain in full (rest from reference TRBV5-1 and TRBJ1-1): KAGVTQTPRYLIKTRGQQVTLSCSPISGHRSVSWYQQTPGQGLQFLFEYFSETQRNKGNFPGRFSGRQFSNSRSEMNVSTLELGDSALYLCASSFLSGGAFFGQGTRLTVV.

This sequence joins TRBV5-4 and TRBJ1-2; perhaps TRBD1 as D (5 bases). Germline values: CDR1 SGHNT, CDR2 YYREEE (reference sequence). The CDR3 consists of 14 residues. Trimming cost V 7 bases and J 4 bases, with 17 bases left between them. The CDR3 nucleotides are TGTGCCAGCCGCGCGGGTGGGGGGATCTATGGCTACACCTTC. As protein: CASRAGGGIYGYTF.

The CDR3 DNA follows: TGCGCCAGCAGCTTGGGAGACGGCTATAGCAATCAGCCCCAGCATTTT. Amino acid sequence: CASSLGDGYSNQPQHF. The chain couples TRBV5-1 to TRBJ1-5; D ambiguous. Germline CDR1 is SGHRS and CDR2 is YFSETQ. Deletions cut 0 bases from V and 0 bases from J, with 10 bases between. This CDR3 has 16 amino acids.

The chain recombines TRBV27 with TRBJ1-4; a possible D gene is TRBD1 (5 bases). CDR1 and CDR2 (germline): MNHEY, SMNVEV (reference sequence). The CDR3 totals 15 residues. Deletions cut 5 bases from V and 3 bases from J, with 13 bases between. The CDR3 here is CASSGRQRANEKLFF. CDR3 bases: TGTGCCAGCAGTGGCCGACAGAGAGCTAATGAAAAACTGTTTTTT.

Details on this clone: Other DNA sequences in this specimen translate into the identical CDR3. CDR3 nucleotide sequence: TGTGCCAGCAGCTTATCTGGAAACACCATATATTTT. It encodes CASSLSGNTIYF. The gene calls are TRBV7-3 and TRBJ1-3; no definite D call. From germline, CDR1 is SGHTA and CDR2 FQGTGA. The V and J ends lost 2 bases and 1 base respectively, with 0 bases between them. The CDR3 consists of 12 residues.

In DNA, the CDR3 is TGTGCCAGCAGCCAAGAGGTGCGGGTTTATAGCACAGATACGCAGTATTTT. Amino acid sequence: CASSQEVRVYSTDTQYF. V gene TRBV4-2 combines with J gene TRBJ2-3, with D perhaps matching TRBD2 (5 bases). V was trimmed by 0 bases and J by 0 bases, leaving 13 bases between them. The CDR3 consists of 17 residues. Per the germline V gene, CDR1 is LGHNA and CDR2 is YNFKEQ.

The table lists this clone with a few counts. The V and J genes are TRBV5-4 and TRBJ1-1; TRBD1 matches 8 bases. From germline, CDR1 is SGHNT and CDR2 YYREEE (reference sequence). The CDR3 has 13 amino acids. Trimming cost V 2 bases and J 7 bases; bases outside gene matches: 4. Here the CDR3 DNA reads TGTGCCAGCAGCTTAACAGGGGGGGGTGAAGCTTTCTTT. This gives the protein CASSLTGGGEAFF.

CDR3 region: CSVNSGVSNYGYTF. DNA of the CDR3: TGCAGCGTTAATTCAGGGGTCTCTAACTATGGCTACACCTTC. The chain carries TRBV29-1 and TRBJ1-2, with D possibly TRBD1 on 6 matching bases. The CDR3 sequence is 14 residues long. CDR1 is SQVTM, CDR2 ANQGSEA, per germline. Deletions cut 5 bases from V and 0 bases from J, with 13 bases between.

The V and J genes are TRBV28 and TRBJ2-7, with D perhaps TRBD1 or TRBD2 (5 bases each). Trimming took 3 bases from V and 1 from J, leaving 22 bases between them. Germline V lookup: CDR1 MDHEN, CDR2 SYDVKM. CDR3 size: 18 residues. CDR3 loop: CASSFPKGRRIYSYEQYF. CDR3 in DNA: TGTGCCAGCAGTTTCCCTAAGGGACGGAGGATTTATTCCTACGAGCAGTACTTC. The full variable domain, its missing parts supplied by reference TRBV28 and TRBJ2-7, is DVKVTQSSRYLVKRTGEKVFLECVQDMDHENMFWYRQDPGLGLRLIYFSYDVKMKEKGDIPEGYSVSREKKERFSLILESASTNQTSMYLCASSFPKGRRIYSYEQYFGPGTRLTVT.

V gene TRBV7-3 combines with J gene TRBJ1-2; D unresolved. CDR1 is SGHTA and CDR2 is FQGTGA in the germline V gene. Trimming shortened V by 2 bases and J by 7 bases, and 14 bases separated the two germline ends. CDR3 length: 14 residues. CDR3 in amino acids: CASSLSMSSGGYTF. CDR3 bases: TGTGCCAGCAGCTTATCTATGTCTTCAGGTGGCTACACCTTC.

The V and J genes are TRBV2 and TRBJ2-2; perhaps D is TRBD1 or TRBD2 (9 bases each). The CDR3 totals 21 residues. The V end lost 2 bases, the J end lost 5 bases, and 30 bases lay between the germline ends. Looked up from germline, CDR1 is SNHLY and CDR2 is FYNNEI. CDR3 amino acids: CASSETGGAQDGLARTGELFF. CDR3 nucleotides: TGTGCCAGCAGTGAAACAGGGGGCGCACAGGACGGACTAGCGAGGACCGGGGAGCTGTTTTTT.

The chain combines TRBV6-1 with TRBJ1-5; TRBD1 might be the D (6 bases). The germline V gene has CDR1 MNHNS and CDR2 SASEGT. The CDR3 totals 18 residues. Trimming removed 4 bases from V and 0 bases from J, with 19 bases in between. CDR3 coding DNA: TGTGCCAGCAGTGGACTCCGACAGGCAACATATAGCAATCAGCCCCAGCATTTT. It translates to CASSGLRQATYSNQPQHF.

The chain couples TRBV20-1 to TRBJ1-2; D unclear. Looked up from germline, CDR1 is DFQATT and CDR2 is SNEGSKA (reference sequence). V was cut by 5 bases and J by 3 bases, with 7 bases left in between. CDR3 length: 11 amino acids. The CDR3 here is CSASRDYGYTF. The CDR3, as DNA: TGCAGTGCTTCACGGGACTATGGCTACACCTTC.

This clone was recorded once. V and J are TRBV7-3 and TRBJ2-2; no firm D call. Trimming removed 5 bases from V and 4 bases from J, with 11 bases in between. Germline values: CDR1 SGHTA, CDR2 FQGTGA. The CDR3 contains 14 residues. The DNA for the CDR3 is TGTGCCAGCAGCCTGATGGCCGGCACCGGGGAGCTGTTTTTT. Protein: CASSLMAGTGELFF.

The V gene is TRBV23-1, the J gene TRBJ1-5; 8 nucleotides align to TRBD1. TRBV23-1 has ORF status, its function being uncertain. The CDR3 covers 16 residues. The V gene end was trimmed by 7 bases and the J gene end by 4 bases; junction bases not matched to a gene: 12. CDR3 in DNA: TGCGCCAGCACCCTACCGCAGGGGGCAGGAAATCAGCCCCAGCATTTT. As protein: CASTLPQGAGNQPQHF.

V is TRBV6-2 or TRBV6-3 and J is TRBJ1-2; D gene ambiguous. The length of the CDR3 is 14 residues. The germline V gene encodes CDR1 MNHEY and CDR2 SVGEGT. Trimming cost V 6 bases and J 4 bases, with 15 bases left between them. CDR3 coding DNA: TGTGCCAGCAGCCCACCCGACGGCTTCTATGGCTACACCTTC. Protein: CASSPPDGFYGYTF.

This clone came up a few times. Other DNA sequences from this sample encode an identical CDR3 as well. J is TRBJ2-5 and V is TRBV9; tentative D call: TRBD1 (5 bases). This CDR3 spans 14 amino acids. The germline V and J ends were trimmed by 0 bases and 5 bases, with 11 bases remaining between them. Germline-derived CDR1 and CDR2 are SGDLS and YYNGEE. DNA for the CDR3: TGTGCCAGCAGCGTAGGAGACAGCAGGGAGACCCAGTACTTC. Translated: CASSVGDSRETQYF.

V usage is TRBV18 and J usage is TRBJ1-2; D not certain. This CDR3 has 16 residues. Deletions cut 0 bases from V and 6 bases from J, with 17 bases between. The germline V gene has CDR1 KGHSH and CDR2 LQKENI. CDR3 residues: CASSPPDGFSGNGYTF. CDR3 DNA sequence: TGTGCCAGCTCACCACCGGACGGATTTTCAGGAAATGGCTACACCTTC.

The chain combines TRBV18 with TRBJ2-7, with 7 positions matching TRBD1. The CDR3 is 15 amino acids. The V gene end was trimmed by 6 bases and the J gene end by 2 bases; junction bases not matched to a gene: 10. CDR1 and CDR2 from the germline V gene are KGHSH and LQKENI. The DNA for the CDR3 is TGTGCCAGCTCCCCCGGACAGGCGATTACCTACGAGCAGTACTTC. This translates into CASSPGQAITYEQYF.

The chain has TRBV19 and TRBJ1-5; TRBD1 aligns across 7 bases. J was trimmed by 5 bases and V by 7 bases; bases with no gene match: 11. This CDR3 has 15 amino acids. Germline values: CDR1 LNHDA, CDR2 SQIVND (reference sequence). Here the CDR3 reads CASTTRGDTYQPQHF. The DNA of the CDR3 is TGTGCCAGTACCACCAGGGGGGACACCTATCAGCCCCAGCATTTT. Full variable domain (missing parts from reference TRBV19 and TRBJ1-5): DGGITQSPKYLFRKEGQNVTLSCEQNLNHDAMYWYRQDPGQGLRLIYYSQIVNDFQKGDIAEGYSVSREKKESFPLTVTSAQKNPTAFYLCASTTRGDTYQPQHFGDGTRLSIL.

This chain uses TRBV5-4 with TRBJ2-1, with TRBD1 as a possible D gene (5 bases). This CDR3 is 13 amino acids long. CDR1 is SGHNT and CDR2 is YYREEE in the germline V gene (reference sequence). Trimming stripped 0 bases from V and 10 bases from J, with 11 bases between. The chain's CDR3 is CASSLEQVREQFF. Here the CDR3 DNA reads TGTGCCAGCAGCTTGGAACAGGTTAGAGAGCAGTTCTTC.

CDR3 bases: TGTGCCAGCAGCACTACCGGACAGGGCCACGAGCAGTACTTC. Translated: CASSTTGQGHEQYF. The chain joins TRBV21-1 to TRBJ2-7; the table names TRBD1, a call not compared with the DNA. TRBV21-1 is described as a pseudogene. The CDR3 sequence is 14 residues long.

The chain links TRBV27 to TRBJ1-2; unclear D gene. The V gene lost 0 bases and the J gene lost 3 bases, with 8 bases spanning the gap. Germline lookup yields CDR1 MNHEY and CDR2 SMNVEV (reference sequence). The CDR3 is made up of 14 amino acids. CDR3 nucleotide sequence: TGTGCCAGCAGTTTATCTAGGGTGGACTATGGCTACACCTTC. This encodes CASSLSRVDYGYTF.

V usage is TRBV7-2 and J usage is TRBJ2-1, with TRBD1 identical over 8 bases. After removal of 3 bases from V and 7 bases from J, the junction contained 8 bases not matched to a gene. Germline V CDR1 and CDR2: SGHTA, FQGNSA. The CDR3 extends over 15 amino acids. CDR3 protein: CASSLASGGLNEQFF. The CDR3 DNA follows: TGTGCCAGCAGCTTGGCTTCAGGGGGCCTGAATGAGCAGTTCTTC.

The gene calls are TRBV4-2 and TRBJ1-1, with a weak D call TRBD1 (5 bases). There are 11 residues in the CDR3. V lost 7 bases to trimming and J lost 7 bases, with 10 bases between them. Germline assignment: CDR1 LGHNA and CDR2 YNFKEQ. CDR3 sequence: CASNGGGEAFF. The CDR3, as DNA: TGTGCCAGCAATGGGGGGGGTGAAGCTTTCTTT.